The 5 T cell receptor beta chains listed next were all sequenced from one sample in a study of T cell changes during pregnancy in multiple sclerosis. Profiled with immunoSEQ multiplex PCR; TCRdb holds only in-frame clones, not every one. The table records about 68,000 clones, under 95% of them present only once. Sequenced material: peripheral blood, taken in the second trimester of pregnancy. The receptor source for this set is a female donor in good health, enrolled as a control in a pregnancy study.

The chain couples TRBV6-4 to TRBJ1-6; a weak D match, TRBD1 (6 bases). CDR1 is MRHNA and CDR2 is SNTAGT in the germline V gene. CDR3 length: 14 amino acids. Trimming cost V 3 bases and J 7 bases, with 10 bases left between them. The CDR3 DNA is TGTGCCAGCAGTGAGTTTAGGGGGAATTCACCCCTCCACTTT. Translating it yields CASSEFRGNSPLHF.

V gene TRBV13 combines with J gene TRBJ1-6, with 7 bases fitting TRBD1. This CDR3 has 14 amino acids. CDR1 is PRHDT and CDR2 is FYEKMQ in the germline V gene (reference sequence). With 5 bases clipped from V and 4 bases from J, the junction kept 2 bases outside the gene matches. CDR3 loop: CASSRGQYNSPLHF. The DNA of the CDR3 is TGTGCCAGCAGCCGGGGACAGTATAATTCACCCCTCCACTTT.

V is TRBV19 and J is TRBJ2-2, with D tentatively TRBD2 (5 bases). V was shortened by 7 bases and J by 8 bases, with 20 bases between the two germline ends. The germline V gene has CDR1 LNHDA and CDR2 SQIVND (reference sequence). CDR3 length: 15 residues. The CDR3 DNA reads TGTGCCAGTAAAGAGCTAGCATGGAGGACTGGGGAGCTGTTTTTT. This translates into CASKELAWRTGELFF.

This rearrangement joins TRBV29-1 to TRBJ2-3; 9 nucleotides match TRBD1. Trimming cost V 6 bases and J 6 bases; bases outside gene matches: 13. The CDR3 contains 15 residues. Germline CDR1 SQVTM, CDR2 ANQGSEA. CDR3 sequence (DNA): TGCAGCGTGGAATTGGACAGGGGCCCAACTGATACGCAGTATTTT. Translation: CSVELDRGPTDTQYF.

The chain recombines TRBV2 with TRBJ2-3, with D unresolved. V was cut by 2 bases and J by 7 bases, with 10 bases left in between. CDR3 size: 13 residues. Germline CDR1 is SNHLY and CDR2 is FYNNEI. CDR3 nucleotides: TGTGCCAGCAGTGAACCCCCGCTACATACGCAGTATTTT. Protein sequence: CASSEPPLHTQYF.